These T cell receptor beta chains were read from a single sample in a study of human T cells and chemical hapten exposure. Each CDR3 protein is one row after TCRdb ran MiXCR on the RACE reads. The sample lists about 120,000 distinct CDR3 sequences; approximately 10% were seen once. Here the sequenced sample was whole blood, taken in connection with sensitization to the hapten diphenylcyclopropenone (DPC). These receptor sequences come from a woman in her forties or fifties with alopecia areata. Some clones in this sample may be carry-over from other donors' samples. The CDR3 runs from the conserved cysteine through the conserved F or W.

cdr3_length	v_call	j_call	cdr3_aa
14	TRBV12-3/TRBV12-4	TRBJ1-5	CASSLVGSYRPQHF
15	TRBV10-3	TRBJ2-1	CAIGFSGGAYNEQFF
16	TRBV20-1	TRBJ2-5	CSARAPGRARGETQYF
16	TRBV12-3/TRBV12-4	TRBJ2-1	CASTPTPRAGYNEQFF
15	TRBV27	TRBJ1-4	CASSRRTGSGEKLFF
15	TRBV9	TRBJ2-3	CASSVGGANTDTQYF
13	TRBV9	TRBJ2-3	CASSVGGTDTQYF
15	TRBV9	TRBJ2-1	CASSAPSGPYNEQFF
15	TRBV6-5	TRBJ1-4	CASSYFGTVNEKLFF
15	TRBV29-1	TRBJ2-1	CSVEVSLAAYNEQFF
18	TRBV5-6	TRBJ2-3	CASSLRTSGRAREDTQYF
16	TRBV5-1	TRBJ2-2	CASGPPGLTNTGELFF
14	TRBV7-9	TRBJ2-3	CASSPRRERDTQYF
16	TRBV4-3	TRBJ2-3	CASSHGLAGVTDTQYF
16	TRBV4-2	TRBJ1-4	CASSQDQQGFREKLFF
11	TRBV2	TRBJ2-3	CASRWRDTQYF
15	TRBV6-6	TRBJ1-5	CASSYSGGAHQPQHF
15	TRBV20-1	TRBJ2-4	CSARASAGPKNIQYF
15	TRBV7-2	TRBJ2-1	CASSLVGTSYNEQFF
13	TRBV28	TRBJ1-2	CASIGSVNYGYTF
14	TRBV20-1	TRBJ1-5	CSAIPWTENQPQHF
15	TRBV20-1	TRBJ2-3	CSARDGQRVTDTQYF
12	TRBV12-3/TRBV12-4	TRBJ1-5	CASGPSNQPQHF
13	TRBV20-1	TRBJ2-7	CSASGRALDEQYF
12	TRBV20-1	TRBJ2-7	CSAPGLDYEQYF
13	TRBV28	TRBJ1-1	CASSLSGDTEAFF
15	TRBV28	TRBJ1-4	CASGGRRTANEKLFF
13	TRBV20-1	TRBJ1-6	CSARVNSNSPLHF
13	TRBV4-2	TRBJ2-5	CASSQVGRETQYF
17	TRBV7-9	TRBJ1-5	CASSLGFRVYSNQPQHF
17	TRBV10-3	TRBJ1-5	CAISESRRSSSNQPQHF
13	TRBV12-3/TRBV12-4	TRBJ2-3	CASGRGSTDTQYF
14	TRBV7-2	TRBJ2-7	CASSFSGTAYEQYF
14	TRBV4-3	TRBJ1-5	CASSQRGGNQPQHF
15	TRBV11-2	TRBJ2-2	CASSLDLLPTGELFF
16	TRBV5-1	TRBJ1-6	CASSSGQTGANSPLHF
16	TRBV7-6	TRBJ1-3	CASSLARSGPGNTIYF
17	TRBV20-1	TRBJ2-3	CSARDEGLAGTTDTQYF
15	TRBV5-1	TRBJ2-5	CASRDGSGNQETQYF
16	TRBV6-5	TRBJ2-7	CASSYSLGGARSEQYF
15	TRBV12-3/TRBV12-4	TRBJ2-3	CASSLNVGTKDTQYF
15	TRBV11-2	TRBJ1-6	CASSLTDSYNSPLHF
14	TRBV20-1	TRBJ2-7	CSARDPTGKGEQYF
13	TRBV3-1	TRBJ2-6	CASSPHGANVQTF
12	TRBV29-1	TRBJ1-1	CSVALGGPEAFF
12	TRBV7-9	TRBJ2-7	CASSSDYYEQYF
15	TRBV19	TRBJ1-5	CASTSGQGGNQPQHF
13	TRBV30	TRBJ2-3	CACEGTVSDTQYF
12	TRBV14	TRBJ2-3	CASSQHLPTQYF
16	TRBV6-1	TRBJ2-3	CASSEFVGLRTDTQYF
14	TRBV5-6	TRBJ2-7	CASSLPGRTYEQYF
14	TRBV29-1	TRBJ2-7	CSVEASGGLDEQYF
11	TRBV28	TRBJ2-7	CASSVTGQQYF
15	TRBV2	TRBJ2-1	CASSGSVSSYNEQFF
16	TRBV3-1	TRBJ1-6	CASSPDGSSYNSPLHF
13	TRBV9	TRBJ2-7	CASSVEGLHEQYF
17	TRBV28	TRBJ2-1	CASSLLGWDRGLYEQFF